This TCR beta chain was sequenced for a study of cytomegalovirus exposure and HLA in healthy donors. Primers: 60 Vbeta forward and 13 Jbeta reverse. The method was immunoSEQ multiplex PCR; TCRdb's version includes in-frame clones alone and lacks a portion of them. The sample has roughly 160,000 clones, around 84% seen once. The germline CDR1 and CDR2 sequences are MNHNY and SVGAGI (reference sequence). The CDR3 spans 15 residues. V was pared by 0 bases and J by 3 bases, with 8 bases between. These donors, healthy bone marrow donors, were studied. The clonotype comes from a boy aged 2 to 9 in good health and CMV-seronegative. The sample was PBMCs. This rearrangement joins TRBV6-6 to TRBJ2-2; D is undetermined. CDR3 region: CASSYSPDYTGELFF. DNA for the CDR3: TGTGCCAGCAGTTACTCCCCAGACTACACCGGGGAGCTGTTTTTT.